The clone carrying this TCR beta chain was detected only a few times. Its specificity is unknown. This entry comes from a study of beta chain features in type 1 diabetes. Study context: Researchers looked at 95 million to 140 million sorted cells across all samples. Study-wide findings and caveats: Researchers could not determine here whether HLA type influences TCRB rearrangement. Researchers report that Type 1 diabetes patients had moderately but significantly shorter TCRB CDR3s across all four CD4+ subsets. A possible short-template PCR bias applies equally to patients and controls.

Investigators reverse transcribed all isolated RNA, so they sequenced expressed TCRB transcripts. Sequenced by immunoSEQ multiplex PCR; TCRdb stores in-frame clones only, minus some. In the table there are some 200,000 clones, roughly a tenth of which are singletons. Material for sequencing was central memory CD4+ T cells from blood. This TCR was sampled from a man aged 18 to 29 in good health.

CDR3 coding DNA: TGTGCCAGCAGTGAATCCAGGGCCCCGAACACCGGGGAGCTGTTTTTT. This encodes CASSESRAPNTGELFF. J is TRBJ2-2 and V is TRBV25-1; D may be TRBD1 (5 bases). The CDR3 covers 16 residues. Germline-derived CDR1 and CDR2 are MGHDK and SYGVNS. V lost 1 base to trimming and J lost 0 bases, with 9 bases between them.